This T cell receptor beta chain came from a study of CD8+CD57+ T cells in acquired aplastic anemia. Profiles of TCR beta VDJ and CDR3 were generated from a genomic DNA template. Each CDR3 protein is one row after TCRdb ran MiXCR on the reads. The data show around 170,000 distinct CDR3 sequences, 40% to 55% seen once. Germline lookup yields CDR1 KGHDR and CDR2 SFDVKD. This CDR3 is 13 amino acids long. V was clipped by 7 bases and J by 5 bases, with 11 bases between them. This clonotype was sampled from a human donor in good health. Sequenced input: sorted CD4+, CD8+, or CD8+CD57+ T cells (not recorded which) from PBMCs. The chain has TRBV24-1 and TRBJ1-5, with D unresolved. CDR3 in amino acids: CATSLTGDQPQHF. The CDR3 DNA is TGTGCCACCAGCCTTACTGGGGATCAGCCCCAGCATTTT.